Listed here are 15 T cell receptor beta chains from one sample, sequenced in a study of CD8 T cells in ankylosing spondylitis. Findings and caveats of the study: Seven to nine highly homologous variants formed a TCR beta motif that appeared characteristic of ankylosing spondylitis blood.

Their antigen targets remain unknown. A single record per CDR3 protein comes from TCRdb applying MiXCR to the 5' RACE reads. The table lists some 840,000 distinct CDR3 sequences, approximately 12% of them singletons, with 0.51% in the top ten. The sequencing input was blood, either unsorted or a sorted T cell fraction (not recorded which). The origin of the receptors is a male donor with ankylosing spondylitis.

This clonotype came up a few times. The CDR3 sequence is CASTDLAGPYNEQFF. The CDR3 DNA is TGTGCCAGCACGGACCTAGCGGGACCCTACAATGAGCAGTTCTTC. The genes are TRBV3-1 and TRBJ2-1, with 9 nucleotides matching TRBD2. The V gene's germline CDR1 is LGHDT and CDR2 YNNKEL (reference sequence). This CDR3 is built from 15 residues. Trimming cost V 7 bases and J 2 bases; bases outside gene matches: 6.

This clonotype has a handful of counts. The V gene is TRBV7-8, the J gene TRBJ1-5, with 11 bases lining up with TRBD1. The CDR3 consists of 15 residues. The ends lost 5 bases at V and 5 bases at J; junction bases unmatched: 5. Looked up from germline, CDR1 is SGHVS and CDR2 is FQNEAQ. CDR3 nucleotides: TGTGCCAGCAGCGTATGGACAGGGGGCGATCAGCCCCAGCATTTT. As protein: CASSVWTGGDQPQHF.

The chain recombines TRBV20-1 with TRBJ2-1; D uncertain. Trimming left V 1 base short and J 9 bases short, with 7 bases between. Germline lookup yields CDR1 DFQATT and CDR2 SNEGSKA (reference sequence). CDR3 length equals 11 residues. This CDR3 reads CSARVFGEQFF. DNA for the CDR3: TGCAGTGCTAGAGTTTTCGGTGAGCAGTTCTTC.

The DNA for the CDR3 is TGTGCCAGCAGTACCCGTGAGGCGGGAGGTGCCCACAATGAGCAGTTCTTC. Its translation: CASSTREAGGAHNEQFF. The chain recombines TRBV27 with TRBJ2-1, with 8 bases lining up with TRBD2. The germline gives CDR1 MNHEY, CDR2 SMNVEV (reference sequence). The junction had 14 bases not matched to a gene; V was cut back by 5 bases and J by 5 bases. The CDR3 is 17 amino acids.

This clonotype was seen ten or more times. V usage is TRBV7-2 and J usage is TRBJ2-7, with no clear D. Per germline, CDR1 SGHTA and CDR2 FQGNSA. V was clipped by 1 base and J by 3 bases, with 13 bases between them. This CDR3 spans 15 amino acids. CDR3 residues: CASSLVSALDYEQYF. In nucleotides, the CDR3 is TGTGCCAGCAGCTTAGTGTCAGCCCTGGACTACGAGCAGTACTTC. The full variable domain, rest sourced from reference TRBV7-2 and TRBJ2-7, is GAGVSQSPSNKVTEKGKDVELRCDPISGHTALYWYRQSLGQGLEFLIYFQGNSAPDKSGLPSDRFSAERTGGSVSTLTIQRTQQEDSAVYLCASSLVSALDYEQYFGPGTRLTVT.

V is TRBV20-1 and J is TRBJ1-5; TRBD1 is a possible D gene (5 bases). This CDR3 has 13 residues. V lost 1 base and J 6 bases, leaving 10 bases between the germline ends. Germline V lookup: CDR1 DFQATT, CDR2 SNEGSKA (reference sequence). CDR3 bases: TGCAGTGCTAGAGGTTTGGGGACTCAGCCCCAGCATTTT. Translated, it gives CSARGLGTQPQHF.

The chain employs TRBV5-1 and TRBJ2-1, with TRBD2 as a possible D gene (6 bases). There are 13 residues in the CDR3. In germline, CDR1 is SGHRS, CDR2 YFSETQ. V was trimmed by 4 bases and J by 6 bases, leaving 11 bases between them. The CDR3 sequence is CASSPGTFNEQFF. The CDR3 nucleotides are TGCGCCAGCAGCCCCGGGACTTTCAATGAGCAGTTCTTC.

This clonotype appeared a few times. The chain joins TRBV4-2 to TRBJ2-6, with 9 bases lining up with TRBD1. The CDR3 contains 19 residues. Germline CDR1 and CDR2: LGHNA and YNFKEQ. The trim removed 4 bases at V and 0 bases at J, leaving 10 bases unmatched. CDR3 nucleotide sequence: TGTGCCAGCAGCCCGCGGGGACAGGGCCTTTACTCTGGGGCCAACGTCCTGACTTTC. Its translation: CASSPRGQGLYSGANVLTF.

The sample holds many counts of this clonotype. The chain is built from TRBV7-2 and TRBJ2-1; weak D call: TRBD2 (7 bases). The CDR3 totals 14 residues. The V gene's germline CDR1 is SGHTA and CDR2 FQGNSA. Trimming took 7 bases from V and 8 from J, leaving 18 bases between them. The DNA of the CDR3 is TGTGCCAGCACCGCAACGGGGGGCTGGGATGAGCAGTTCTTC. It specifies CASTATGGWDEQFF.

The rearrangement links TRBV20-1 to TRBJ1-1; D remains unclear. CDR3 length: 13 residues. Trimming removed 0 bases at V and 1 base at J, with 6 bases between. CDR1 is DFQATT, CDR2 SNEGSKA, per germline (reference sequence). The CDR3 is CSARDGKNTEAFF. The DNA for the CDR3 is TGCAGTGCTAGAGACGGGAAGAACACTGAAGCTTTCTTT.

The chain combines TRBV20-1 with TRBJ2-3; D not resolved. Germline-derived CDR1 and CDR2 are DFQATT and SNEGSKA (reference sequence). With 3 bases removed from V and 4 bases from J, the gap between germline ends came to 8 bases. The CDR3 has 12 amino acids. The DNA of the CDR3 is TGCAGTGCTAGTGGGGTCCCAGATACGCAGTATTTT. It yields the protein CSASGVPDTQYF.

In the case of this clonotype: Sequence at one end of the junction differs from germline and may be a read error. V is TRBV7-9 and J is TRBJ2-1; D is unclear. The germline V gene encodes CDR1 SEHNR and CDR2 FQNEAQ (reference sequence). This CDR3 has 13 residues. The CDR3 region has the DNA TGTGCCAGCAGCTTAGGTCAGAACAATGACCAGTTCTTC. It is translated as CASSLGQNNDQFF.

The sample holds many counts of this clonotype. The rearrangement links TRBV20-1 to TRBJ2-1; 9 positions match TRBD2. Germline V CDR1 and CDR2: DFQATT, SNEGSKA (reference sequence). This CDR3 has 12 residues. The CDR3 nucleotides are TGCGGTTGGCCGGGACTAGCCAATGAGCAGTTCTTC. Translating it yields CGWPGLANEQFF.

This clonotype showed up just a few times. The chain combines TRBV5-1 with TRBJ2-7; D remains ambiguous. This CDR3 region has 15 residues. Germline V gene data show CDR1 as SGHRS and CDR2 as YFSETQ. Trimming left V 0 bases short and J 3 bases short, with 13 bases between. The CDR3: CASSLDGSLYYEQYF. The CDR3 region has the DNA TGCGCCAGCAGCTTGGACGGTTCCCTATACTACGAGCAGTACTTC.

V and J are TRBV4-3 and TRBJ2-7; 9 nucleotides align to TRBD2. V lost 1 base and J lost 3; bases outside the gene matches: 4. The CDR3 is 15 residues long. Germline V CDR1 and CDR2: LGHNA, YSLEER. The CDR3 bases are TGCGCCAGCAGCCAAGTTGTAGCGGGAGACTACGAGCAGTACTTC. It codes for CASSQVVAGDYEQYF.